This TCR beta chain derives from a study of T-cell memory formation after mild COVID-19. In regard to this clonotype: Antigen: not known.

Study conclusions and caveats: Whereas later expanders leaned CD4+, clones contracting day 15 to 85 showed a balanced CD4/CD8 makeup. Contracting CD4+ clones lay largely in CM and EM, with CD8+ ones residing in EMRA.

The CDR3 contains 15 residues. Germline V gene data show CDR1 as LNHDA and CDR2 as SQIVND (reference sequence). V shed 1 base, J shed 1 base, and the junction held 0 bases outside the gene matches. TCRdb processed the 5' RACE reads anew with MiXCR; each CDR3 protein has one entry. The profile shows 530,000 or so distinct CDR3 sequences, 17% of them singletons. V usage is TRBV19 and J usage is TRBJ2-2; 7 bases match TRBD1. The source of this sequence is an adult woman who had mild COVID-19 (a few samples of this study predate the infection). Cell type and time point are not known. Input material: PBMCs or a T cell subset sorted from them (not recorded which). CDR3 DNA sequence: TGTGCCAGTAGTATAGGGGACAGGAACACCGGGGAGCTGTTTTTT. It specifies CASSIGDRNTGELFF. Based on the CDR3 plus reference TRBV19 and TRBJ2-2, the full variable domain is DGGITQSPKYLFRKEGQNVTLSCEQNLNHDAMYWYRQDPGQGLRLIYYSQIVNDFQKGDIAEGYSVSREKKESFPLTVTSAQKNPTAFYLCASSIGDRNTGELFFGEGSRLTVL.